Below, 23 T cell receptor beta chains from the same sample are listed, as sequenced in a study of OX40 agonist ivuxolimab in advanced cancers. Assay used: immunoSEQ multiplex PCR; TCRdb lists only in-frame clones, some missing. The sample records about 69,000 clones, approximately 80% being singletons. The source material was CD4+ or CD8+ T cells sorted from blood, sampled in a trial of the OX40 agonist ivuxolimab. The receptors here all came from an adult with an advanced solid tumor such as melanoma, head and neck, liver or kidney cancer.

The rearrangement uses TRBV6-5 and TRBJ1-1; D is possibly TRBD1 (5 bases). Germline CDR1 is MNHEY and CDR2 is SVGAGI. V dropped 1 base and J dropped 0 bases, with 12 bases sitting between them. CDR3 size: 16 residues. The CDR3 loop is CASSYYPTVMNTEAFF. The CDR3 coding sequence is TGTGCCAGCAGTTACTATCCGACAGTGATGAACACTGAAGCTTTCTTT.

The chain combines TRBV5-5 with TRBJ2-5, with D uncertain. The CDR3 extends over 17 amino acids. Between the trimmed V and J ends, which lost 0 bases and 5 bases, there was a span of 20 bases. Germline V gene lookup returns CDR1 SGHKS and CDR2 YYEKEE (reference sequence). The CDR3 spells CASSLALAEDPWETQYF. CDR3 nucleotides: TGTGCCAGCAGCTTGGCTCTGGCAGAGGATCCGTGGGAGACCCAGTACTTC.

This sequence joins TRBV19 and TRBJ2-7; TRBD2 agrees at 8 bases. The CDR3 totals 16 residues. The trim removed 3 bases at V and 3 bases at J, leaving 10 bases unmatched. In germline, CDR1 is LNHDA, CDR2 SQIVND (reference sequence). The CDR3 spells CASSIGLGGRNYEQYF. CDR3 nucleotide sequence: TGTGCCAGTAGTATCGGTCTGGGCGGGAGGAACTACGAGCAGTACTTC.

This clone was observed a few times. The chain carries TRBV9 and TRBJ2-7, with D uncertain. The CDR3 has 15 residues. With 0 bases removed from V and 2 bases from J, the gap between germline ends came to 12 bases. Per germline, CDR1 SGDLS and CDR2 YYNGEE. The CDR3 region has the DNA TGTGCCAGCAGCGTAGGGCCCGTGACAACCTACGAGCAGTACTTC. This sequence encodes CASSVGPVTTYEQYF.

J is TRBJ1-5 and V is TRBV2; 11 nucleotides match TRBD1. CDR1 SNHLY and CDR2 FYNNEI come from the germline V gene. V shed 6 bases, J shed 1 base, and the junction held 5 bases outside the gene matches. This CDR3 contains 16 residues. CDR3 residues: CASRYGQGASNQPQHF. The CDR3 DNA sequence: TGTGCCAGCAGGTACGGACAGGGGGCAAGCAATCAGCCCCAGCATTTT.

The chain carries TRBV6-5 and TRBJ2-7; D possibly corresponds to TRBD2 (7 bases). Germline V gives CDR1 MNHEY, CDR2 SVGAGI. The V gene lost 0 bases and the J gene lost 3 bases, with 12 bases spanning the gap. This CDR3 contains 15 residues. The CDR3 DNA sequence: TGTGCCAGCAGTTACTCAAGCGGGACATTCTACGAGCAGTACTTC. It yields the protein CASSYSSGTFYEQYF.

The chain combines TRBV7-8 with TRBJ1-5; the D gene is possibly TRBD1 (6 bases). V lost 3 bases and J lost 5, with 8 bases in between. The CDR3 covers 13 residues. Germline V lookup: CDR1 SGHVS, CDR2 FQNEAQ. DNA of the CDR3: TGTGCCAGCAGCTTTGAGGGGGATCAGCCCCAGCATTTT. Protein: CASSFEGDQPQHF.

The V gene is TRBV21-1, the J gene TRBJ2-5; the table's D call, TRBD2, was not checked against the DNA. TRBV21-1 is a recognized pseudogene. The CDR3 sequence is 16 residues long. CDR3 loop: CASRTSGKSEGETQYF. CDR3 DNA: TGTGCCAGCAGGACTAGCGGGAAGTCCGAGGGGGAGACCCAGTACTTC.

The chain joins TRBV19 to TRBJ2-3, with D unresolved. The germline V gene has CDR1 LNHDA and CDR2 SQIVND (reference sequence). Trimming took off 4 bases at V and 7 bases at J, with 6 bases between the two ends. CDR3 length: 11 residues. The CDR3 region has the DNA TGTGCCAGTAGTAGGGAAAATACGCAGTATTTT. As protein: CASSRENTQYF.

The rearrangement uses TRBV5-6 and TRBJ2-7; D not resolved. CDR1 and CDR2 from the germline V gene are SGHDT and YYEEEE. Trimming stripped 2 bases from V and 2 bases from J, with 14 bases between. This CDR3 is 15 amino acids long. The CDR3 is CASSLGGSFTYEQYF. CDR3 sequence (DNA): TGTGCCAGCAGCTTAGGCGGCAGTTTTACCTACGAGCAGTACTTC.

J is TRBJ2-4 and V is TRBV28; a weak D match, TRBD2 (6 bases). There are 17 residues in the CDR3. Germline CDR1 MDHEN, CDR2 SYDVKM. The V end was cut by 5 bases, the J end by 1 base, with 18 bases between. The CDR3 region is CASSGPTRRKAKNIQYF. CDR3 nucleotide sequence: TGTGCCAGCAGTGGACCGACTAGGCGTAAGGCCAAAAACATTCAGTACTTC.

This rearrangement joins TRBV27 to TRBJ2-7, with a weak D call TRBD1 (6 bases). Germline V gene data show CDR1 as MNHEY and CDR2 as SMNVEV (reference sequence). With 3 bases removed from V and 5 bases from J, the gap between germline ends came to 17 bases. The CDR3 runs 15 residues. CDR3 coding DNA: TGTGCCAGCAGTTTGGTGGGTAGGGGGACCCACGAGCAGTACTTC. Translated, it gives CASSLVGRGTHEQYF.

V usage is TRBV23-1 and J usage is TRBJ1-6; D gene ambiguous. TRBV23-1 is an ORF for which the function is uncertain. Trimming removed 0 bases from V and 9 bases from J, with 12 bases in between. The CDR3 length is 15 residues. The DNA of the CDR3 is TGCGCCAGCAGTCAATCGGGGTTCGCGGGTTCACCCCTCCACTTT. Its protein product is CASSQSGFAGSPLHF.

The chain links TRBV7-9 to TRBJ2-3; tentatively, D is TRBD2 (5 bases). The V gene lost 6 bases and the J gene lost 0 bases, with 13 bases spanning the gap. Germline CDR1 reads SEHNR; CDR2 reads FQNEAQ (reference sequence). This CDR3 has 15 amino acids. CDR3 bases: TGTGCCAGCAGACGGCGGACTTCTAGCACAGATACGCAGTATTTT. This codes for CASRRRTSSTDTQYF.

This clone was recorded only once. The chain uses TRBV28 and TRBJ1-2; D gene unclear. This CDR3 is built from 17 residues. V lost 5 bases, J lost 0 bases, and 19 bases lay in between. Germline CDR1 is MDHEN and CDR2 is SYDVKM. The CDR3 nucleotides are TGTGCCAGCAGTATACTCTCCAGGCAGAGTACTAACTATGGCTACACCTTC. This codes for CASSILSRQSTNYGYTF.

The chain recombines TRBV5-1 with TRBJ2-3; D gene uncertain. V was pared by 3 bases and J by 1 base, with 6 bases between. The CDR3 covers 13 residues. The germline V gene has CDR1 SGHRS and CDR2 YFSETQ. The CDR3 coding sequence is TGCGCCAGCAGCTCTCCAGGCACAGATACGCAGTATTTT. Its protein is CASSSPGTDTQYF.

The chain employs TRBV10-3 and TRBJ1-1; TRBD1 is a possible D gene (5 bases). V was cut by 3 bases and J by 1 base, with 12 bases left in between. Germline V CDR1 and CDR2: ENHRY, SYGVKD. The CDR3 totals 15 residues. The CDR3 reads CAISDSGRTNTEAFF. Written as DNA, the CDR3 is TGTGCCATCAGTGACTCGGGACGGACGAACACTGAAGCTTTCTTT.

This chain joins TRBV10-3 and TRBJ1-5, with 8 nucleotides matching TRBD1. The CDR3 extends over 13 amino acids. The V and J ends lost 6 bases and 5 bases, in that order; junction bases with no gene match: 3. The germline CDR1 and CDR2 sequences are ENHRY and SYGVKD. The chain's CDR3 is CAISSTGDQPQHF. The CDR3 coding sequence is TGTGCCATCAGCTCGACAGGGGATCAGCCCCAGCATTTT.

The chain recombines TRBV9 with TRBJ2-5; maybe TRBD2 (5 bases). Trimming shortened V by 3 bases and J by 5 bases, and 11 bases separated the two germline ends. The CDR3 runs 13 residues. Germline lookup yields CDR1 SGDLS and CDR2 YYNGEE. In DNA, the CDR3 is TGTGCCAGCAGCGCCGGGGTACGGGAGACCCAGTACTTC. Its protein product is CASSAGVRETQYF. Using reference TRBV9 and TRBJ2-5 for the parts outside the CDR3, the full variable domain is DSGVTQTPKHLITATGQRVTLRCSPRSGDLSVYWYQQSLDQGLQFLIQYYNGEERAKGNILERFSAQQFPDLHSELNLSSLELGDSALYFCASSAGVRETQYFGPGTRLLVL.

This sequence joins TRBV19 and TRBJ2-2; 7 positions agree with TRBD1. The V gene's germline CDR1 is LNHDA and CDR2 SQIVND (reference sequence). The CDR3 covers 15 residues. The ends lost 5 bases at V and 7 bases at J; junction bases unmatched: 10. CDR3 protein: CASSPGQAPFGELFF. The CDR3 region has the DNA TGTGCCAGTAGTCCCGGACAGGCTCCGTTCGGGGAGCTGTTTTTT. The complete variable domain, with remaining parts taken from reference TRBV19 and TRBJ2-2, reads DGGITQSPKYLFRKEGQNVTLSCEQNLNHDAMYWYRQDPGQGLRLIYYSQIVNDFQKGDIAEGYSVSREKKESFPLTVTSAQKNPTAFYLCASSPGQAPFGELFFGEGSRLTVL.

The gene calls are TRBV30 and TRBJ2-1; a possible D gene is TRBD2 (6 bases). Germline V CDR1 and CDR2: GTSNPN, SVGIG (reference sequence). CDR3 length: 16 amino acids. V was cut by 3 bases and J by 0 bases, with 15 bases left in between. The CDR3 region is CAWRDLAGSSYNEQFF. CDR3 DNA: TGTGCCTGGAGAGACCTCGCGGGGAGCTCCTACAATGAGCAGTTCTTC.

This clone was recorded once. The rearrangement uses TRBV10-3 and TRBJ2-7; 9 positions match TRBD1. The germline V gene encodes CDR1 ENHRY and CDR2 SYGVKD. The ends lost 10 bases at V and 4 bases at J; junction bases unmatched: 8. The CDR3 consists of 13 residues. The CDR3 spells CATYGTGLYEQYF. The CDR3 nucleotides are TGTGCCACTTACGGGACAGGGTTATACGAGCAGTACTTC.

This chain uses TRBV30 with TRBJ1-6; D gene ambiguous. Germline V gives CDR1 GTSNPN, CDR2 SVGIG (reference sequence). Trimming left V 2 bases short and J 0 bases short, with 2 bases between. This CDR3 comprises 13 residues. This CDR3 is CAWSHSYNSPLHF. In DNA form, the CDR3 reads TGTGCCTGGAGTCACTCCTATAATTCACCCCTCCACTTT.